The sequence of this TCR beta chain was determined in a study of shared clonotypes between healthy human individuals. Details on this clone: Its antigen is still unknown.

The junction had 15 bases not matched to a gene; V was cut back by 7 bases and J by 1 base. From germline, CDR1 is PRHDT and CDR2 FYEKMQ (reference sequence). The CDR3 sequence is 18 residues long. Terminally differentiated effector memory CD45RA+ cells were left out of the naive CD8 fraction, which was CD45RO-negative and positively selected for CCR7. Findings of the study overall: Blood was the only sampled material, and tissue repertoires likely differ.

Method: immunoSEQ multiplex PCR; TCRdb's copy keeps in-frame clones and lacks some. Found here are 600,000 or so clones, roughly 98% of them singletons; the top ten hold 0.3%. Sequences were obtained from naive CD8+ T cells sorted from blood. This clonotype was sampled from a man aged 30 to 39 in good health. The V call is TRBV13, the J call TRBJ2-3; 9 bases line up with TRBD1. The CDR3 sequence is CASTSQNRGPWGTDTQYF. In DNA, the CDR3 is TGTGCCAGCACCTCCCAAAACAGGGGGCCGTGGGGCACAGATACGCAGTATTTT.